Listed below are T cell receptor beta chains from one sample, sequenced in a study of T cell responses to AZD1222 COVID-19 vaccine. The assay was immunoSEQ multiplex PCR, and TCRdb's table has in-frame clones only and misses some. The sample has roughly 140,000 clones, roughly 92% seen once. The sample consisted of peripheral blood, taken on day 0 of AZD1222 vaccination. The receptors come from an adult in good health. CDR3s include the opening cysteine and the closing phenylalanine or tryptophan. The D gene is left open where the match is weak. Expanded clones get a size class; other rows say once, few or many, or leave the size out.

v_gene: TRBV3-1/TRBV3-2; abundance: .; j_gene: TRBJ2-3; d_gene: .; CDR3nt: TGTGCCAGCAGCCAAGATGGGAGGATCTGGAGCACAGATACGCAGTATTTT; CDR3aa: CASSQDGRIWSTDTQYF
v_gene: TRBV5-4; abundance: .; j_gene: TRBJ2-2; d_gene: TRBD1; CDR3nt: TGTGCCAGCAGCTGGACAGGGGCCGGGGAGCTGTTTTTT; CDR3aa: CASSWTGAGELFF
v_gene: TRBV5-1; abundance: .; j_gene: TRBJ2-4; d_gene: .; CDR3nt: TGCGCCAGCAGCTTTACAGTAGCCAAAAACATTCAGTACTTC; CDR3aa: CASSFTVAKNIQYF
v_gene: TRBV29-1; abundance: .; j_gene: TRBJ1-1; d_gene: .; CDR3nt: TGCAGCGTTGGTCCAGGGTGGGGGATGAACACTGAAGCTTTCTTT; CDR3aa: CSVGPGWGMNTEAFF
v_gene: TRBV13; abundance: .; j_gene: TRBJ1-4; d_gene: .; CDR3nt: TGTGCCAGCAGCATAACCTTTGCAACTAATGAAAAACTGTTTTTT; CDR3aa: CASSITFATNEKLFF
v_gene: TRBV5-6; abundance: few; j_gene: TRBJ2-1; d_gene: TRBD1; CDR3nt: TGTGCCAGCAGCCCGTCTCTAACCGGACAGGGAGGAAATGAGCAGTTCTTC; CDR3aa: CASSPSLTGQGGNEQFF
v_gene: TRBV4-1; abundance: .; j_gene: TRBJ1-1; d_gene: .; CDR3nt: TGCGCCAGCAGCCTTACAGGGAACACTGAAGCTTTCTTT; CDR3aa: CASSLTGNTEAFF
v_gene: TRBV28; abundance: .; j_gene: TRBJ2-7; d_gene: .; CDR3nt: TGTGCCAGCAGTTTATGGGATAATTCCTACGAGCAGTACTTC; CDR3aa: CASSLWDNSYEQYF
v_gene: TRBV5-1; abundance: .; j_gene: TRBJ1-1; d_gene: TRBD1; CDR3nt: TGCGCCAGCAGCTTGGCCGGCAGGGGGCATGAAGCTTTCTTT; CDR3aa: CASSLAGRGHEAFF
v_gene: TRBV5-1; abundance: .; j_gene: TRBJ2-7; d_gene: .; CDR3nt: TGCGCCAGCAGCTTGCCGGGCGGCTACGAGCAGTACTTC; CDR3aa: CASSLPGGYEQYF
v_gene: TRBV6-4; abundance: .; j_gene: TRBJ2-2; d_gene: .; CDR3nt: TGTGCCAGCAGTGACTCTGGCCCCGGGAGCGGCACCGGGGAGCTGTTTTTT; CDR3aa: CASSDSGPGSGTGELFF
v_gene: TRBV10-1; abundance: few; j_gene: TRBJ2-7; d_gene: .; CDR3nt: TGCGCCAGCAGACGGACAGCCGGGGAAAAGCAGTACTTC; CDR3aa: CASRRTAGEKQYF
v_gene: TRBV29-1; abundance: .; j_gene: TRBJ2-2; d_gene: .; CDR3nt: TGCAGCGTTGCCCTAAACACCGGGGAGCTGTTTTTT; CDR3aa: CSVALNTGELFF
v_gene: TRBV4-1; abundance: .; j_gene: TRBJ2-4; d_gene: .; CDR3nt: TGCGCCAGCAGCCAAGTCTTCGGGAATAGCAGTGGAGTAACCAAAAACATTCAGTACTTC; CDR3aa: CASSQVFGNSSGVTKNIQYF
v_gene: TRBV6-5; abundance: .; j_gene: TRBJ1-1; d_gene: .; CDR3nt: TGTGCCAGCACTCTCCTACTAGGGACTGAAGCTTTCTTT; CDR3aa: CASTLLLGTEAFF
v_gene: TRBV5-1; abundance: .; j_gene: TRBJ2-7; d_gene: .; CDR3nt: TGCGCCAGCAGCTTGGGACTAGGTACCTACGAGCAGTACTTC; CDR3aa: CASSLGLGTYEQYF
v_gene: TRBV6-1; abundance: .; j_gene: TRBJ1-5; d_gene: .; CDR3nt: TGTGCCAGCAGTGCGGACGGACGTCTCTTCAATCAGCCCCAGCATTTT; CDR3aa: CASSADGRLFNQPQHF
v_gene: TRBV28; abundance: .; j_gene: TRBJ2-1; d_gene: .; CDR3nt: TGTGCCAGCAGTTTTTTAACTGAGCAGTTCTTC; CDR3aa: CASSFLTEQFF
v_gene: TRBV6-2/TRBV6-3; abundance: .; j_gene: TRBJ2-7; d_gene: .; CDR3nt: TGTGCCAGCAGTATTCGATGGACAGAATACGAGCAGTACTTC; CDR3aa: CASSIRWTEYEQYF
v_gene: TRBV27; abundance: .; j_gene: TRBJ1-6; d_gene: .; CDR3nt: TGTGCCAGCAGTTTATCGTTGGGGTCGGGTAATTCACCCCTCCACTTT; CDR3aa: CASSLSLGSGNSPLHF
v_gene: TRBV2; abundance: .; j_gene: TRBJ2-7; d_gene: TRBD2; CDR3nt: TGTGCCAGCAGTGAAGGGACTAGCGGGGGGTACGAGCAGTACTTC; CDR3aa: CASSEGTSGGYEQYF
v_gene: TRBV10-3; abundance: .; j_gene: TRBJ2-7; d_gene: TRBD2; CDR3nt: TGTGCCATCAGTGGGTCCCCTATCCGGGAGGGCCTTGGAGTGCAGTACTTC; CDR3aa: CAISGSPIREGLGVQYF
v_gene: TRBV19; abundance: .; j_gene: TRBJ1-2; d_gene: .; CDR3nt: TGTGCCAGTAGCTTTTACCGGGACGGAGCTAGAGGTTACACCTTC; CDR3aa: CASSFYRDGARGYTF
v_gene: TRBV24-1; abundance: once; j_gene: TRBJ1-2; d_gene: .; CDR3nt: TGTGCCACCAGTGATTCAGACTATGGCTACACCTTC; CDR3aa: CATSDSDYGYTF
v_gene: TRBV7-2; abundance: .; j_gene: TRBJ1-3; d_gene: .; CDR3nt: TGTGCCAGCAGCTTAGAAGCGTCTGGAAACACCATATATTTT; CDR3aa: CASSLEASGNTIYF
v_gene: TRBV6-5; abundance: few; j_gene: TRBJ2-3; d_gene: .; CDR3nt: TGTGCCAGCAGGCCCCGTAGCAGAACAGATACGCAGTATTTT; CDR3aa: CASRPRSRTDTQYF
v_gene: TRBV27; abundance: once; j_gene: TRBJ2-7; d_gene: TRBD2; CDR3nt: TGTGCCAGCAGTTACTACGGGAGGGGACACGAGCAGTACTTC; CDR3aa: CASSYYGRGHEQYF
v_gene: TRBV10-3; abundance: .; j_gene: TRBJ2-3; d_gene: .; CDR3nt: TGTGCCATCAGGGACAGTAGCACAGATACGCAGTATTTT; CDR3aa: CAIRDSSTDTQYF
v_gene: TRBV28; abundance: few; j_gene: TRBJ1-6; d_gene: .; CDR3nt: TGTGCCAGCAGTTTATGGGGAGCCGTCCAGGGAGGGTCACCCCTCCACTTT; CDR3aa: CASSLWGAVQGGSPLHF
v_gene: TRBV2; abundance: .; j_gene: TRBJ2-3; d_gene: TRBD1; CDR3nt: TGTGCCAGCAGGGACAGGGAGTTAAGCACAGATACGCAGTATTTT; CDR3aa: CASRDRELSTDTQYF
v_gene: TRBV12-3/TRBV12-4; abundance: .; j_gene: TRBJ2-7; d_gene: .; CDR3nt: TGTGCCAGCAGTTTAGGGCCGGCCTACGAGCAGTACTTC; CDR3aa: CASSLGPAYEQYF
v_gene: TRBV30; abundance: .; j_gene: TRBJ2-7; d_gene: TRBD1; CDR3nt: TGTGCCTGCTCTTTCCGGGACAGGGGCTACGAGCAGTACTTC; CDR3aa: CACSFRDRGYEQYF
v_gene: TRBV9; abundance: .; j_gene: TRBJ2-1; d_gene: .; CDR3nt: TGTGCCAGCAGCCCCTCAGGGGCCTACAATGAGCAGTTCTTC; CDR3aa: CASSPSGAYNEQFF
v_gene: TRBV2; abundance: .; j_gene: TRBJ2-5; d_gene: .; CDR3nt: TGTGCCGTAAGGGCCTTAGGTTTGGGGAGAGAGACCCAGTACTTC; CDR3aa: CAVRALGLGRETQYF
v_gene: TRBV27; abundance: .; j_gene: TRBJ1-1; d_gene: .; CDR3nt: TGTGCCAGCAGTTTATCTTGGGGGCGCACTGAAGCTTTCTTT; CDR3aa: CASSLSWGRTEAFF
v_gene: TRBV4-1; abundance: .; j_gene: TRBJ2-7; d_gene: TRBD2; CDR3nt: TGCGCCAGCAGCCAAAGGAGCGGGAGGATCCACGAGCAGTACTTC; CDR3aa: CASSQRSGRIHEQYF
v_gene: TRBV19; abundance: .; j_gene: TRBJ1-5; d_gene: TRBD1; CDR3nt: TGTGCCAGTAGATGGATAGGGACAGGGGGAGAGCCCCAGCATTTT; CDR3aa: CASRWIGTGGEPQHF
v_gene: TRBV7-8; abundance: once; j_gene: TRBJ1-4; d_gene: .; CDR3nt: TGTGCCAGCAGCTTACAGCGGGACAAAGAAAAACTGTTTTTT; CDR3aa: CASSLQRDKEKLFF
v_gene: TRBV5-4; abundance: .; j_gene: TRBJ1-2; d_gene: .; CDR3nt: TGTGCCAGCAGCTTGGACGCCTTGGATGGTGGCTACACCTTC; CDR3aa: CASSLDALDGGYTF
v_gene: TRBV5-1; abundance: .; j_gene: TRBJ1-4; d_gene: .; CDR3nt: TGCGCCAGCAGCTTGGTGGGGCGAGGTGAAAAACTGTTTTTT; CDR3aa: CASSLVGRGEKLFF
v_gene: TRBV6-5; abundance: .; j_gene: TRBJ1-5; d_gene: .; CDR3nt: TGTGCCAGCAGTTACTCAGGGGCTATGTTCAATCAGCCCCAGCATTTT; CDR3aa: CASSYSGAMFNQPQHF
v_gene: TRBV7-9; abundance: once; j_gene: TRBJ1-2; d_gene: .; CDR3nt: TGTGCCAGCAGCTTTGCCTTGGAAGATGGGGCGAGGGGCTACACCTTC; CDR3aa: CASSFALEDGARGYTF
v_gene: TRBV5-1; abundance: .; j_gene: TRBJ2-3; d_gene: .; CDR3nt: TGCGCCAGCAGCTTGGGTATAGCGGAAAGCACAGATACGCAGTATTTT; CDR3aa: CASSLGIAESTDTQYF
v_gene: TRBV6-5; abundance: .; j_gene: TRBJ2-4; d_gene: .; CDR3nt: TGTGCCAGCAGTTTAGGGGTGGCGGAAAACATTCAGTACTTC; CDR3aa: CASSLGVAENIQYF
v_gene: TRBV18; abundance: .; j_gene: TRBJ1-3; d_gene: .; CDR3nt: TGTGCCAGCTCACCGAACTATGGAAACACCATATATTTT; CDR3aa: CASSPNYGNTIYF
v_gene: TRBV5-1; abundance: .; j_gene: TRBJ2-5; d_gene: .; CDR3nt: TGCGCCAGCAGCTTGGTTCTTGGTGGGACCCAGTACTTC; CDR3aa: CASSLVLGGTQYF
v_gene: TRBV5-6; abundance: .; j_gene: TRBJ2-5; d_gene: .; CDR3nt: TGTGCCAGCAGCTTCCGGGACCCCTTACAAGAGACCCAGTACTTC; CDR3aa: CASSFRDPLQETQYF
v_gene: TRBV12-5; abundance: once; j_gene: TRBJ1-2; d_gene: .; CDR3nt: TGTGCTAGTGTTCCGTCGGGGGGCGATGGCTACACCTTC; CDR3aa: CASVPSGGDGYTF